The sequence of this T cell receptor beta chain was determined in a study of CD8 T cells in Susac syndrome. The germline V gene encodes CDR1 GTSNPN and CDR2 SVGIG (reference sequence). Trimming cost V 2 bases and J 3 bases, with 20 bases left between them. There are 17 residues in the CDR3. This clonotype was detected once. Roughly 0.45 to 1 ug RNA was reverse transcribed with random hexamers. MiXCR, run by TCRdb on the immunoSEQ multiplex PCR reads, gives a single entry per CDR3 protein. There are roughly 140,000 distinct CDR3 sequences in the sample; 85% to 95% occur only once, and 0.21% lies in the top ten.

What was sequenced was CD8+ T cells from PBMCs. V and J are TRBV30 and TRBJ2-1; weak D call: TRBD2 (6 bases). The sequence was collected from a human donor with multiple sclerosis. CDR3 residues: CAWSIRDSIFNYNEQFF. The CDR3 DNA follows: TGTGCCTGGAGTATCCGGGACTCCATCTTCAACTACAATGAGCAGTTCTTC.